The 30 T cell receptor beta chains below all came from one sample that was sequenced in a study of blood T cell repertoires in COVID-19. Generated by immunoSEQ multiplex PCR, the TCRdb table keeps only in-frame clones and is missing some. This sample yields just over 95,000 clones, of which around 80% are seen a single time; about 4% belongs to the top ten. Sequencing was performed on peripheral blood. The receptors originated from a man aged 60 to 69 with acute or convalescent COVID-19.

This chain links TRBV7-9 with TRBJ1-1; D is perhaps TRBD1 (5 bases). The length of the CDR3 is 14 residues. V lost 5 bases and J 5 bases, leaving 15 bases between the germline ends. CDR1 is SEHNR and CDR2 is FQNEAQ in the germline V gene (reference sequence). CDR3 nucleotides: TGTGCCAGCAGCGCGCAGGGAATTTGGACTGAAGCTTTCTTT. Its protein is CASSAQGIWTEAFF.

This clone was counted only a few times. This chain connects TRBV5-1 to TRBJ1-5; TRBD1 matches at 7 bases. The CDR3 covers 13 residues. CDR1 is SGHRS, CDR2 YFSETQ, per germline. J was trimmed by 7 bases and V by 0 bases; bases with no gene match: 1. CDR3 in amino acids: CASSLDRGQPQHF. CDR3 DNA sequence: TGCGCCAGCAGCTTGGACAGGGGACAGCCCCAGCATTTT.

The chain carries TRBV7-2 and TRBJ1-3; D might be TRBD1 (6 bases). V was cut by 4 bases and J by 8 bases, with 12 bases left in between. In germline, CDR1 is SGHTA, CDR2 FQGNSA. The CDR3 runs to 13 residues. CDR3 in DNA: TGTGCCAGCAGCTGGTACAGGGAAGACACCATATATTTT. Amino acids: CASSWYREDTIYF.

This clone was recorded once. V gene TRBV7-8 combines with J gene TRBJ1-6; 7 bases are a match to TRBD1. The V and J ends lost 5 bases and 10 bases, in that order; junction bases with no gene match: 5. The CDR3 covers 13 residues. The V gene's germline CDR1 is SGHVS and CDR2 FQNEAQ. The CDR3 nucleotides are TGTGCCAGCAGCCCAGGGGGGAGATCACCCCTCCACTTT. It encodes CASSPGGRSPLHF.

This chain uses TRBV5-5 with TRBJ1-2, with D possibly being TRBD1 (5 bases). The CDR3 is 15 amino acids. Germline CDR1 is SGHKS and CDR2 is YYEKEE (reference sequence). Deletions cut 4 bases from V and 8 bases from J, with 21 bases between. CDR3 protein: CASSQAHGDLIGYTF. The CDR3 region has the DNA TGTGCCAGCAGCCAGGCACACGGGGACTTAATCGGCTACACCTTC.

The V and J genes are TRBV10-3 and TRBJ2-2; 7 bases map to TRBD1. The CDR3 spans 18 residues. Germline V lookup: CDR1 ENHRY, CDR2 SYGVKD. With 6 bases clipped from V and 2 bases from J, the junction kept 15 bases outside the gene matches. The CDR3 nucleotides are TGTGCCATCAGCCAAGTCGCGCAGGGGGTCCCCAACACCGGGGAGCTGTTTTTT. This codes for CAISQVAQGVPNTGELFF.

This chain uses TRBV7-9 with TRBJ2-4; 11 positions match TRBD1. This CDR3 contains 14 residues. In germline, CDR1 is SEHNR, CDR2 FQNEAQ (reference sequence). V shed 5 bases and J 6 bases; nucleotides not matched to a gene: 3. The CDR3 DNA follows: TGTGCCAGCAGCGCCGGGACAGGGGGAAACATTCAGTACTTC. Its translation: CASSAGTGGNIQYF.

This clone was seen only once. The chain recombines TRBV18 with TRBJ2-5; 8 bases map to TRBD2. The CDR3 spans 16 residues. The germline CDR1 and CDR2 sequences are KGHSH and LQKENI. The V and J ends lost 2 bases and 2 bases, in that order; junction bases with no gene match: 7. The CDR3 bases are TGTGCCAGCTCACCAGTCTTAAGCGGGGGTCAAGAGACCCAGTACTTC. This sequence encodes CASSPVLSGGQETQYF.

The chain employs TRBV3-1 (or the pseudogene TRBV3-2) and TRBJ1-2, with 8 bases identical to TRBD1. The J segment lost 6 bases and the V segment lost 8 bases, leaving 8 bases of the junction unmatched. There are 13 residues in the CDR3. Germline CDR1 LGHDT, CDR2 YNNKEL (reference sequence). CDR3 residues: CASSWDRRDGYTF. The CDR3, as DNA: TGTGCCAGCTCTTGGGACAGGAGGGATGGCTACACCTTC.

This clone appeared a few times. This chain uses TRBV11-3 with TRBJ2-7, with D possibly matching TRBD2 (5 bases). Trimming stripped 0 bases from V and 7 bases from J, with 13 bases between. CDR3 length: 14 residues. The germline V gene encodes CDR1 SGHNT and CDR2 YENEEA. The chain's CDR3 is CASSLDLDGREQYF. Written as DNA, the CDR3 is TGTGCCAGCAGCTTAGATCTAGATGGGAGAGAGCAGTACTTC.

This clone has a handful of counts. The chain is built from TRBV4-1 and TRBJ1-4; D not resolved. Germline V gene lookup returns CDR1 MGHRA and CDR2 YSYEKL. Trimming removed 2 bases at V and 0 bases at J, with 7 bases between. The CDR3 runs to 15 residues. CDR3 in amino acids: CASSQNSATNEKLFF. The CDR3 region has the DNA TGCGCCAGCAGCCAAAACAGTGCAACTAATGAAAAACTGTTTTTT.

V usage is TRBV6-4 and J usage is TRBJ2-3, with 12 bases that match TRBD2. With 6 bases clipped from V and 2 bases from J, the junction kept 3 bases outside the gene matches. The CDR3 covers 15 residues. CDR1 is MRHNA and CDR2 is SNTAGT in the germline V gene. The CDR3 spells CASRTSGSHTDTQYF. The DNA of the CDR3 is TGTGCCAGCAGGACTAGCGGGAGCCACACAGATACGCAGTATTTT.

The chain employs TRBV6-5 and TRBJ2-5; the match to TRBD1 covers 7 bases. The CDR3 has 15 residues. Germline V gene lookup returns CDR1 MNHEY and CDR2 SVGAGI. Losses at the gene ends were 5 bases for V and 5 bases for J; bases not matched to a gene: 11. CDR3 residues: CASSQTGLQVETQYF. The CDR3 DNA reads as TGTGCCAGCAGTCAGACAGGGCTCCAGGTGGAGACCCAGTACTTC.

For this clone: Other DNA sequences in the same sample also yield this CDR3. Here the CDR3 reads CASSIGGNTEAFF. The CDR3 DNA follows: TGTGCCAGTAGTATAGGAGGGAACACTGAAGCTTTCTTT. The chain couples TRBV19 to TRBJ1-1, with D hard to call. The CDR3 runs to 13 residues. CDR1 is LNHDA and CDR2 is SQIVND in the germline V gene (reference sequence). Trimming removed 1 base at V and 1 base at J, with 4 bases between.

The chain links TRBV5-5 to TRBJ1-1, with TRBD1 matching over 8 bases. CDR1 is SGHKS and CDR2 is YYEKEE in the germline V gene (reference sequence). The V and J ends lost 2 bases and 1 base, in that order; junction bases with no gene match: 7. CDR3 length: 16 residues. The CDR3 sequence: CASSLGTGLPNTEAFF. In DNA form, the CDR3 reads TGTGCCAGCAGCTTAGGGACAGGACTTCCGAACACTGAAGCTTTCTTT.

The V gene is TRBV5-5, the J gene TRBJ1-2, with TRBD1 identical over 9 bases. This CDR3 is 16 amino acids long. The V gene end was trimmed by 1 base and the J gene end by 5 bases; junction bases not matched to a gene: 9. Germline CDR1 and CDR2: SGHKS and YYEKEE (reference sequence). The CDR3 here is CASSLTSRTGEYGYTF. CDR3 nucleotide sequence: TGTGCCAGCAGCTTGACAAGTAGGACAGGGGAGTATGGCTACACCTTC.

The chain carries TRBV19 and TRBJ1-6; no firm D call. The ends were cut back, 1 base at V and 0 bases at J, with 10 bases in the middle. CDR3 length equals 17 residues. Looked up from germline, CDR1 is LNHDA and CDR2 is SQIVND (reference sequence). The CDR3 protein is CASSIGGPSSYNSPLHF. The CDR3 coding sequence is TGTGCCAGTAGTATAGGCGGGCCCAGCTCCTATAATTCACCCCTCCACTTT.

This clone was counted between two and nine times. The rearrangement uses TRBV7-2 and TRBJ2-5, with 8 bases matching TRBD2. The CDR3 has 14 residues. V was clipped by 4 bases and J by 4 bases; unmatched bases: 5. Germline V CDR1 and CDR2: SGHTA, FQGNSA. CDR3 loop: CASSSLGLGETQYF. The CDR3, as DNA: TGTGCCAGCAGCTCATTGGGACTAGGAGAGACCCAGTACTTC.

The gene calls are TRBV7-2 and TRBJ2-4, with a possible D match to TRBD2 (7 bases). V was shortened by 0 bases and J by 4 bases, with 13 bases between the two germline ends. This CDR3 region has 16 residues. Germline V CDR1 and CDR2: SGHTA, FQGNSA. Here the CDR3 DNA reads TGTGCCAGCAGCTTAGCGGGGGGGCGCCTTAAAAACATTCAGTACTTC. This encodes CASSLAGGRLKNIQYF.

This chain connects TRBV28 to TRBJ1-1; no definite D call. The V gene's germline CDR1 is MDHEN and CDR2 SYDVKM. The CDR3 runs to 11 residues. Trimming took 3 bases from V and 7 from J, leaving 6 bases between them. CDR3 in DNA: TGTGCCAGCAGTTTTTTTCTTGAAGCTTTCTTT. It translates to CASSFFLEAFF.

This clone was observed a few times. This rearrangement joins TRBV30 to TRBJ2-7, with 10 nucleotides matching TRBD1. This CDR3 has 13 amino acids. Germline trimming cut 2 bases from V and 5 bases from J; bases unmatched to any gene: 3. The germline gives CDR1 GTSNPN, CDR2 SVGIG (reference sequence). Here the CDR3 DNA reads TGTGCCTGGAGTTGGACAGGGGGTAACGAGCAGTACTTC. Translated: CAWSWTGGNEQYF.

The chain couples TRBV4-3 to TRBJ1-4; TRBD1 aligns across 7 bases. The ends lost 2 bases at V and 3 bases at J; junction bases unmatched: 6. Germline CDR1 is LGHNA and CDR2 is YSLEER. The CDR3 runs 16 residues. CDR3 DNA: TGCGCCAGCAGCCAAACGTCGACAGGGTCTAATGAAAAACTGTTTTTT. Protein: CASSQTSTGSNEKLFF.

There are many counts of this clone. The genes are TRBV6-5 and TRBJ2-1; 12 positions agree with TRBD2. This CDR3 has 14 amino acids. Unmatched junction bases numbered 4, after V lost 4 bases and J lost 9 bases. The germline V gene encodes CDR1 MNHEY and CDR2 SVGAGI. This CDR3 is CASSLGLAGREQFF. The CDR3, as DNA: TGTGCCAGCAGTTTAGGACTAGCGGGACGTGAGCAGTTCTTC.

V is TRBV7-8 and J is TRBJ2-1; D might be TRBD1 (6 bases). CDR1 SGHVS and CDR2 FQNEAQ come from the germline V gene. V dropped 1 base and J dropped 3 bases, with 10 bases sitting between them. The CDR3 consists of 15 residues. The CDR3 sequence: CASSLEQGSYNEQFF. As DNA, the CDR3 is TGTGCCAGCAGCTTAGAACAGGGAAGCTACAATGAGCAGTTCTTC.

J is TRBJ1-5 and V is TRBV30; the D is unclear. The germline CDR1 and CDR2 sequences are GTSNPN and SVGIG (reference sequence). Trimming took 1 base from V and 3 from J, leaving 7 bases between them. This CDR3 is built from 13 residues. CDR3 DNA sequence: TGTGCCTGGAGTGGAGGTTTCAATCAGCCCCAGCATTTT. Translated, it gives CAWSGGFNQPQHF.

This chain uses TRBV24-1 with TRBJ1-2; the match to TRBD1 covers 12 bases. Looked up from germline, CDR1 is KGHDR and CDR2 is SFDVKD. The CDR3 covers 13 residues. The V and J ends lost 9 bases and 8 bases, in that order; junction bases with no gene match: 6. The CDR3 region is CATGTGGAGGYTF. As DNA, the CDR3 is TGTGCCACCGGGACAGGGGGCGCCGGGGGCTACACCTTC.

J is TRBJ2-3 and V is TRBV2; 7 bases match TRBD1. The V segment lost 7 bases and the J segment 0 bases; nucleotides outside the gene matches: 7. The germline CDR1 and CDR2 sequences are SNHLY and FYNNEI. The CDR3 covers 15 residues. CDR3 residues: CASTKGTASTDTQYF. Here the CDR3 DNA reads TGTGCCAGCACGAAGGGGACAGCTAGCACAGATACGCAGTATTTT.

The V gene is TRBV5-3, the J gene TRBJ2-2; D remains ambiguous. TRBV5-3 is reported as an ORF; its role is uncertain. V was clipped by 0 bases and J by 0 bases, with 9 bases between them. The CDR3 loop spans 16 amino acids. The DNA for the CDR3 is TGTGCCAGAAGCTTGGGCGGAAGCACGAACACCGGGGAGCTGTTTTTT. Amino acid sequence: CARSLGGSTNTGELFF.

The rearrangement joins TRBV7-2 to TRBJ2-3, with TRBD1 matching over 8 bases. The CDR3 is 16 residues long. The germline CDR1 and CDR2 sequences are SGHTA and FQGNSA. Trimming took 4 bases from V and 1 from J; bases not matched to a gene: 7. The CDR3 reads CASSSLQGGGTDTQYF. In nucleotides, the CDR3 is TGTGCCAGCAGCTCCTTACAGGGGGGAGGCACAGATACGCAGTATTTT.

V usage is TRBV11-3 and J usage is TRBJ2-3; 8 bases map to TRBD2. The germline CDR1 and CDR2 sequences are SGHNT and YENEEA. This CDR3 comprises 15 residues. J gave up 0 bases and V 5 bases, and 4 bases lay outside the gene matches. CDR3 sequence reads: CASSDPSGSTDTQYF. The DNA for the CDR3 is TGTGCCAGCAGCGACCCTAGCGGGAGCACAGATACGCAGTATTTT.